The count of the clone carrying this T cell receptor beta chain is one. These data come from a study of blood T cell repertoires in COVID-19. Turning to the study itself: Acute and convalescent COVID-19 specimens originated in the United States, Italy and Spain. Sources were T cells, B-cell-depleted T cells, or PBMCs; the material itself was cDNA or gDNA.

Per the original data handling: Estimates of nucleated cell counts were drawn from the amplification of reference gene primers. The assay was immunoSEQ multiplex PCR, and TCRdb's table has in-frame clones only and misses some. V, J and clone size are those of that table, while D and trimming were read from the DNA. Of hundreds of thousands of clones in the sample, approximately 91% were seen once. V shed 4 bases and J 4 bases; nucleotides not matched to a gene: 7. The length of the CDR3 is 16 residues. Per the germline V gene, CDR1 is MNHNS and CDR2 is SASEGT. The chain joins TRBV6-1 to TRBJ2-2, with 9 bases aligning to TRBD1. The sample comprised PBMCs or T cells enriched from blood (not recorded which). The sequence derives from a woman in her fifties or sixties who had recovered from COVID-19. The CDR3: CASSGTGTGSTGELFF. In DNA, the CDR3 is TGTGCCAGCAGTGGAACCGGGACAGGGAGCACCGGGGAGCTGTTTTTT.